This section outlines one T cell receptor beta chain sequence together with its context. The CDR3 sequence is 15 residues long. Germline V gives CDR1 MDHEN, CDR2 SYDVKM. Trimming took 8 bases from V and 3 from J; bases not matched to a gene: 12. Clones were sequenced by immunoSEQ multiplex PCR, and TCRdb holds only the in-frame ones, with some missing. This table holds almost 9,500 clones, approximately 85% found once. The data were taken from a study of PD-1 blockade in mismatch repair-deficient tumors. Study background: Enrolled about 2013-2017, patients had progressing, pretreated mismatch repair-deficient cancers of 12 to 13 types.

TCR sequencing covered a few patients who responded to pembrolizumab. Sequenced material: PBMCs, taken about 46 weeks after starting pembrolizumab. The sequence was collected from an adult with mismatch repair-deficient cancer. The chain has TRBV28 and TRBJ1-1; 7 nucleotides agree with TRBD1. The CDR3: CASGSRGRVDTEAFF. The DNA for the CDR3 is TGTGCCAGCGGGAGTAGGGGGCGCGTCGACACTGAAGCTTTCTTT.